This T cell receptor beta chain was obtained from a study of radiation and T cells in renal cell carcinoma. Measured with immunoSEQ multiplex PCR; TCRdb has only the in-frame clones, and not every one. The data show about 130,000 clones, 70% to 90% seen once. The CDR3 has 17 residues. Germline V gives CDR1 LGHNA, CDR2 YNFKEQ. Trimming removed 3 bases from V and 4 bases from J, with 18 bases in between. Time point noted: baseline pretreatment blood. The sample's treatment: 15 Gy SBRT to primary tumor, nephrectomy 4 weeks later. As for this clone: What it binds is unknown.

Study-level findings and limits: In blood, top tumor clones expanded by 2 weeks, shrinking by 4. Baseline intratumoral clonotype presence is unknown without pretreatment biopsies.

The V call is TRBV4-2, the J call TRBJ1-4, with a weak D call TRBD1 (5 bases). Sample: blood, taken from a patient whose treatment included radiotherapy and nephrectomy. This TCR was sampled from a woman between 50 and 59 years old with renal cell carcinoma. CDR3 sequence: CASSQTSTRADNEKLFF. As DNA, the CDR3 is TGTGCCAGCAGCCAGACCTCAACCAGGGCCGATAATGAAAAACTGTTTTTT.